This T cell receptor beta chain was profiled in a study of blood T cell repertoires in COVID-19. Study at large: T cells, B-cell-depleted T cells, or PBMCs provided the cDNA or gDNA that served as material.

Enrolled during active infection, Seattle patients were then followed longitudinally. The CDR3 length is 14 residues. Germline V CDR1 and CDR2: MGHRA, YSYEKL. Trimming cost V 4 bases and J 3 bases; bases outside gene matches: 3. The assay was immunoSEQ multiplex PCR, and TCRdb's table has in-frame clones only and misses some. This table has about 370,000 clones, about 90% appearing once. This sequence originates from a woman in her twenties or thirties with COVID-19, enrolled during active disease. V and J are TRBV4-1 and TRBJ2-5; TRBD1 agrees at 9 bases. Sequenced material: peripheral blood. CDR3: CASSRRDREETQYF. The CDR3 region has the DNA TGCGCCAGCAGCCGCCGGGACAGGGAAGAGACCCAGTACTTC.